This entry lists 32 T cell receptor beta chains sequenced from one sample in a study of blood T cell repertoires in COVID-19. TCRdb keeps only in-frame clones here, not all; method: immunoSEQ multiplex PCR. The sample records some 170,000 clones, roughly 89% being singletons. Sample: peripheral blood. The receptors come from a woman aged 45-59 years with acute or convalescent COVID-19.

The chain is built from TRBV29-1 and TRBJ2-7, with D possibly matching TRBD1 (7 bases). V was trimmed by 4 bases and J by 6 bases, leaving 19 bases between them. The V gene's germline CDR1 is SQVTM and CDR2 ANQGSEA. This CDR3 is 14 amino acids long. CDR3 residues: CSVAQGRPFTEQYF. The CDR3 DNA follows: TGCAGCGTTGCACAGGGGAGGCCCTTTACCGAGCAGTACTTC.

The chain carries TRBV6-5 and TRBJ2-3, with 7 bases that match TRBD2. This CDR3 has 14 amino acids. V shed 4 bases and J 6 bases; nucleotides not matched to a gene: 7. Germline CDR1 MNHEY, CDR2 SVGAGI. The CDR3: CASSLLALGDTQYF. The CDR3 bases are TGTGCCAGCAGTTTACTAGCGCTGGGGGATACGCAGTATTTT.

The CDR3 loop is CASSQGPRDNSPLHF. CDR3 nucleotides: TGCGCCAGCAGCCAAGGCCCCCGCGATAATTCACCCCTCCACTTT. The chain uses TRBV4-3 and TRBJ1-6, with D hard to call. Trimming took off 1 base at V and 5 bases at J, with 9 bases between the two ends. CDR1 is LGHNA, CDR2 YSLEER, per germline. This CDR3 has 15 residues.

The V call is TRBV4-1, the J call TRBJ2-3; D ambiguous. The germline V gene has CDR1 MGHRA and CDR2 YSYEKL. The CDR3 contains 13 residues. Trimming pared 4 bases from V and 0 bases from J, leaving 5 bases between. The CDR3 region is CASSRTSTDTQYF. DNA of the CDR3: TGCGCCAGCAGCCGTACTAGCACAGATACGCAGTATTTT.

This chain links TRBV24-1 with TRBJ2-3; D is unresolved. The CDR3 has 14 residues. V lost 4 bases and J 0 bases, leaving 7 bases between the germline ends. The germline V gene has CDR1 KGHDR and CDR2 SFDVKD. This CDR3 reads CATSDPVSTDTQYF. CDR3 nucleotide sequence: TGTGCCACCAGTGACCCGGTCAGCACAGATACGCAGTATTTT.

V usage is TRBV6-2 or TRBV6-3 and J usage is TRBJ2-7; D gene uncertain. The length of the CDR3 is 11 residues. The V and J ends lost 5 bases and 3 bases respectively, with 5 bases between them. In germline, CDR1 is MNHEY, CDR2 SVGEGT. The CDR3 is CASSMSYEQYF. CDR3 sequence (DNA): TGTGCCAGCAGTATGAGCTACGAGCAGTACTTC.

The chain joins TRBV7-2 to TRBJ2-1; TRBD2 agrees at 10 bases. Trimming cost V 6 bases and J 2 bases; bases outside gene matches: 4. Germline V CDR1 and CDR2: SGHTA, FQGNSA. The CDR3 has 15 amino acids. The CDR3 region is CASSSSGRAYNEQFF. The CDR3 nucleotides are TGTGCCAGCAGTTCAAGCGGGAGGGCCTACAATGAGCAGTTCTTC.

The J gene is TRBJ1-1, the V gene TRBV7-2; maybe TRBD1 (6 bases). There are 15 residues in the CDR3. Germline V lookup: CDR1 SGHTA, CDR2 FQGNSA. Trimming removed 5 bases from V and 5 bases from J, with 18 bases in between. CDR3 protein: CASSTGIRGATEAFF. The DNA for the CDR3 is TGTGCCAGCAGCACTGGGATCCGGGGGGCTACTGAAGCTTTCTTT.

The J gene is TRBJ2-1, the V gene TRBV19, with 13 nucleotides matching TRBD2. Germline assignment: CDR1 LNHDA and CDR2 SQIVND (reference sequence). The CDR3 is 15 residues long. The ends lost 5 bases at V and 9 bases at J; junction bases unmatched: 7. CDR3 nucleotides: TGTGCCAGTAGTCCGGGGACTAGCGGGATAGTTGAGCAGTTCTTC. It specifies CASSPGTSGIVEQFF.

V is TRBV19 and J is TRBJ2-2, with a possible D match to TRBD1 (6 bases). CDR1 is LNHDA, CDR2 SQIVND, per germline (reference sequence). Trimming took off 3 bases at V and 1 base at J, with 12 bases between the two ends. The CDR3 covers 16 residues. CDR3 coding DNA: TGTGCCAGTAGTATTGATGTGGGACAGAACACCGGGGAGCTGTTTTTT. Its protein product is CASSIDVGQNTGELFF.

CDR3 sequence reads: CASSPAGTGHYEQYF. The CDR3 DNA reads TGTGCCAGCTCACCGGCAGGGACAGGGCACTACGAGCAGTACTTC. This chain joins TRBV18 and TRBJ2-7; TRBD1 matches at 9 bases. CDR3 size: 15 residues. V dropped 3 bases and J dropped 3; count of bases not matched to a gene: 6. The germline gives CDR1 KGHSH, CDR2 LQKENI.

In this sample, this clone turned up once. This chain uses TRBV3-1 (or the pseudogene TRBV3-2) with TRBJ2-5; the match to TRBD2 covers 8 bases. The CDR3 length is 14 residues. Germline assignment: CDR1 LGHDT and CDR2 YNNKEL (reference sequence). Losses at the gene ends were 7 bases for V and 4 bases for J; bases not matched to a gene: 8. The CDR3 coding sequence is TGTGCCAGCACTTCTAACGGGGGGGGAGAGACCCAGTACTTC. This sequence encodes CASTSNGGGETQYF.

V and J are TRBV7-2 and TRBJ2-3; the D is unclear. V was trimmed by 6 bases and J by 4 bases, leaving 8 bases between them. The CDR3 is 12 amino acids. Germline V gives CDR1 SGHTA, CDR2 FQGNSA. The CDR3, as DNA: TGTGCCAGCAGGAGTGTCGCAGATACGCAGTATTTT. This sequence encodes CASRSVADTQYF.

This chain links TRBV5-1 with TRBJ2-5, with 7 positions matching TRBD2. CDR1 is SGHRS and CDR2 is YFSETQ in the germline V gene. Trimming removed 3 bases from V and 2 bases from J; junction bases left unmatched: 4. CDR3 length: 14 residues. CDR3 DNA sequence: TGCGCCAGCAGCTGGGGGACTAAACAAGAGACCCAGTACTTC. It specifies CASSWGTKQETQYF.

In nucleotides, the CDR3 is TGTGCCAGTAGTTCCAGGGGCTACGAGCAGTACTTC. It is translated as CASSSRGYEQYF. J is TRBJ2-7 and V is TRBV19, with TRBD1 as a possible D gene (6 bases). Germline V CDR1 and CDR2: LNHDA, SQIVND (reference sequence). Trimming cost V 5 bases and J 3 bases, with 8 bases left between them. This CDR3 has 12 residues.

The CDR3 DNA reads as TGTGCCAGCGCGGGTCCGCCGGGGGCCCAGCATTTT. Its protein product is CASAGPPGAQHF. The chain links TRBV2 to TRBJ1-5; perhaps TRBD1 as D (5 bases). Germline V CDR1 and CDR2: SNHLY, FYNNEI. V dropped 8 bases and J dropped 11 bases, with 16 bases sitting between them. The CDR3 has 12 residues.

This chain connects TRBV30 to TRBJ1-6, with D possibly being TRBD1 (6 bases). The CDR3 runs to 17 residues. Trimming removed 3 bases at V and 8 bases at J, with 23 bases between. Germline V CDR1 and CDR2: GTSNPN, SVGIG (reference sequence). The CDR3 sequence is CAWSPLPGHLSHSPLHF. In DNA form, the CDR3 reads TGTGCCTGGAGCCCACTGCCGGGACACCTATCCCATTCACCCCTCCACTTT.

This rearrangement joins TRBV5-6 to TRBJ1-1; maybe TRBD1 (5 bases). Germline CDR1 SGHDT, CDR2 YYEEEE. The CDR3 contains 13 residues. The V end lost 6 bases, the J end lost 5 bases, and 14 bases lay between the germline ends. This chain's CDR3 is CASNRQRGTEAFF. CDR3 coding DNA: TGTGCCAGCAACCGACAGCGGGGGACTGAAGCTTTCTTT.

The V and J genes are TRBV9 and TRBJ1-1, with D perhaps matching TRBD1 (5 bases). Germline V gene sequence: CDR1 SGDLS, CDR2 YYNGEE. The V gene lost 4 bases and the J gene lost 4 bases, with 23 bases spanning the gap. The CDR3 covers 17 residues. DNA for the CDR3: TGTGCCAGCAGCCCCCGAGACTGGGGGGGAAGGGGCACTGAAGCTTTCTTT. This sequence encodes CASSPRDWGGRGTEAFF.

V and J are TRBV4-3 and TRBJ1-1; 8 bases line up with TRBD1. From germline, CDR1 is LGHNA and CDR2 YSLEER. This CDR3 region has 14 residues. Trimming at V came to 0 bases and at J to 4 bases, leaving 1 base not matched to a gene. CDR3 residues: CASSQDDRGTEAFF. In DNA, the CDR3 is TGCGCCAGCAGCCAAGATGACAGGGGCACTGAAGCTTTCTTT.

The V and J genes are TRBV5-1 and TRBJ1-1, with 10 nucleotides matching TRBD1. Germline V gives CDR1 SGHRS, CDR2 YFSETQ. This CDR3 spans 14 amino acids. The junction had 13 bases not matched to a gene; V was cut back by 7 bases and J by 10 bases. The CDR3: CASLDGTGVSGAFF. CDR3 DNA: TGCGCCAGCTTAGACGGGACAGGGGTATCAGGAGCTTTCTTT.

This clone has just one count. The V gene is TRBV10-3, the J gene TRBJ1-4; a possible D gene is TRBD1 (5 bases). Germline CDR1 ENHRY, CDR2 SYGVKD. The CDR3 length is 15 residues. The ends were cut back, 2 bases at V and 1 base at J, with 8 bases in the middle. As DNA, the CDR3 is TGTGCCATCAGTGAGCGGGGGGGAACTAATGAAAAACTGTTTTTT. Its translation: CAISERGGTNEKLFF.

V usage is TRBV4-3 and J usage is TRBJ1-2, with D hard to call. CDR1 is LGHNA and CDR2 is YSLEER in the germline V gene. The CDR3 covers 11 residues. The V and J ends lost 8 bases and 5 bases respectively, with 9 bases between them. Written as DNA, the CDR3 is TGCGCCAGCGGCTCAGGTTATGGCTACACCTTC. It translates to CASGSGYGYTF.

The chain employs TRBV7-8 and TRBJ1-4; maybe TRBD1 (6 bases). Trimming cost V 5 bases and J 6 bases, with 22 bases left between them. This CDR3 has 17 residues. The V gene's germline CDR1 is SGHVS and CDR2 FQNEAQ. This CDR3 reads CASSLGVWGGYDEKLFF. CDR3 in DNA: TGTGCCAGCAGCCTCGGGGTGTGGGGGGGCTACGATGAAAAACTGTTTTTT.

V usage is TRBV4-3 and J usage is TRBJ1-2, with 8 bases aligning to TRBD1. Germline values: CDR1 LGHNA, CDR2 YSLEER. V dropped 4 bases and J dropped 8; count of bases not matched to a gene: 6. CDR3 length equals 13 residues. For the CDR3, the DNA is TGCGCCAGCAGCCCGAGACAGGGGAAGGGCTACACCTTC. Translation: CASSPRQGKGYTF.

This clone was seen once. The DNA for the CDR3 is TGTGCCAGCAGTTTGTACTCCAGGGGGGCGACTCGCCCCCAGCATTTT. Protein product: CASSLYSRGATRPQHF. This rearrangement joins TRBV27 to TRBJ1-5, with TRBD1 identical over 7 bases. Germline lookup yields CDR1 MNHEY and CDR2 SMNVEV (reference sequence). There are 16 residues in the CDR3. The V and J ends lost 3 bases and 10 bases, in that order; junction bases with no gene match: 15.

This chain uses TRBV21-1 with TRBJ1-3. TRBV21-1 is flagged as a pseudogene. The CDR3 runs to 16 residues. This chain's CDR3 is CASSKGPPSSGNTIYF. The CDR3 DNA sequence: TGTGCCAGCAGCAAAGGTCCCCCTAGCTCTGGAAACACCATATATTTT.

The V call is TRBV30, the J call TRBJ2-7; D is ambiguous. The CDR3 loop spans 12 amino acids. Germline lookup yields CDR1 GTSNPN and CDR2 SVGIG (reference sequence). V lost 2 bases and J lost 4, with 9 bases in between. The CDR3 loop is CAWSSLEYEQYF. The CDR3 region has the DNA TGTGCCTGGAGTTCCCTGGAGTACGAGCAGTACTTC.

The chain is built from TRBV7-8 and TRBJ1-1; D is undetermined. The V gene lost 7 bases and the J gene lost 0 bases, with 12 bases spanning the gap. Germline lookup yields CDR1 SGHVS and CDR2 FQNEAQ. The CDR3 runs to 14 residues. The CDR3 region is CASTGPGMNTEAFF. The CDR3 DNA is TGTGCCAGCACCGGACCGGGAATGAACACTGAAGCTTTCTTT.

The chain recombines TRBV7-2 with TRBJ2-1; 14 bases agree with TRBD2. This CDR3 spans 16 amino acids. CDR1 and CDR2 (germline): SGHTA, FQGNSA. V was pared by 5 bases and J by 10 bases, with 10 bases of the junction left unmatched. The CDR3 sequence is CASSPPTSGRALEQFF. The CDR3 DNA reads as TGTGCCAGCAGCCCCCCGACTAGCGGGAGGGCCCTCGAGCAGTTCTTC. Based on the CDR3 plus reference TRBV7-2 and TRBJ2-1, the full variable domain is GAGVSQSPSNKVTEKGKDVELRCDPISGHTALYWYRQSLGQGLEFLIYFQGNSAPDKSGLPSDRFSAERTGGSVSTLTIQRTQQEDSAVYLCASSPPTSGRALEQFFGPGTRLTVL.

The chain carries TRBV3-1 (or the pseudogene TRBV3-2) and TRBJ2-7, with TRBD2 matching over 13 bases. V was clipped by 4 bases and J by 3 bases; unmatched bases: 3. The CDR3 totals 15 residues. Germline CDR1 LGHDT, CDR2 YNNKEL (reference sequence). The DNA of the CDR3 is TGTGCCAGCAGCCCATGGACTAGCGGGAGCTACGAGCAGTACTTC. It is translated as CASSPWTSGSYEQYF.

The V call is TRBV5-6, the J call TRBJ2-3; unclear D gene. CDR3 length: 14 residues. Germline CDR1 is SGHDT and CDR2 is YYEEEE. The V end was cut by 4 bases, the J end by 5 bases, with 14 bases between. The CDR3 DNA reads as TGTGCCAGCAGCCTCCGGTCGGGTGGAGATACGCAGTATTTT. This codes for CASSLRSGGDTQYF.